A selection of T cell receptor beta chains follows, all from one sample in a study of T cell responses to AZD1222 COVID-19 vaccine. TCRdb's table, derived via immunoSEQ multiplex PCR, lists solely in-frame clones and lacks some. The table shows about 160,000 clones, with approximately 92% occurring only once. The sample consisted of peripheral blood, taken 28 days after the second AZD1222 dose. These receptors came from an adult who received the AZD1222 COVID-19 vaccine. The CDR3 runs from the conserved cysteine through the conserved F or W. D genes are given only for firm matches. Expanded clones are given a class, and other clones once, few, many or no size at all.

J	size	D	V	CDR3	DNA
TRBJ2-4	-	TRBD1	TRBV10-1	CASSDGTAGDIQYF	TGCGCCAGCAGTGACGGGACAGCTGGGGACATTCAGTACTTC
TRBJ1-2	-	-	TRBV7-3	CASSSGQREGGYTF	TGTGCCAGCAGCTCCGGACAGCGGGAGGGTGGCTACACCTTC
TRBJ2-3	-	-	TRBV7-9	CASISSLLTSLADTQYF	TGTGCCAGCATTTCTTCCCTATTAACTAGCTTAGCCGATACGCAGTATTTT
TRBJ2-3	-	-	TRBV28	CASKRERPDTQYF	TGTGCCAGCAAACGGGAGCGGCCAGATACGCAGTATTTT
TRBJ2-5	-	-	TRBV29-1	CSVAKVYQETQYF	TGCAGCGTCGCAAAGGTATACCAAGAGACCCAGTACTTC
TRBJ2-7	-	TRBD2	TRBV5-4	CASSRSSGSSYEQYF	TGTGCCAGCAGCCGCTCTAGCGGTAGCTCCTACGAGCAGTACTTC
TRBJ2-2	-	-	TRBV2	CASSGDTGELFF	TGTGCCAGCAGTGGGGACACCGGGGAGCTGTTTTTT
TRBJ2-1	-	TRBD1	TRBV12-3/TRBV12-4	CASSKGQGSKQFF	TGTGCCAGCAGTAAGGGACAGGGTTCTAAGCAGTTCTTC
TRBJ2-3	-	TRBD2	TRBV5-1	CASSLVGGPTDTQYF	TGCGCCAGCAGCTTGGTGGGAGGGCCCACAGATACGCAGTATTTT
TRBJ1-4	-	-	TRBV5-1	CASSLRGYDANEKLFF	TGCGCCAGCAGCTTGAGAGGGTATGACGCTAATGAAAAACTGTTTTTT
TRBJ2-2	-	-	TRBV11-3	CASTLQGTGELFF	TGTGCCAGCACCTTACAGGGCACCGGGGAGCTGTTTTTT
TRBJ2-1	many	-	TRBV10-3	CAISVAEEGHNEQFF	TGTGCCATCAGTGTCGCCGAGGAGGGCCATAATGAGCAGTTCTTC
TRBJ2-3	-	TRBD2	TRBV6-5	CASRIAGGTDTQYF	TGTGCCAGCAGGATAGCGGGGGGCACAGATACGCAGTATTTT
TRBJ1-6	-	-	TRBV5-1	CASSSLGQRGSPLHF	TGCGCCAGCAGCTCCCTCGGACAGCGGGGTTCACCCCTCCACTTT
TRBJ1-2	-	-	TRBV2	CASSEVPIYGYTF	TGTGCCAGCAGTGAAGTACCGATCTATGGCTACACCTTC
TRBJ2-5	-	TRBD1	TRBV4-3	CASSQGPGQGSATQYF	TGCGCCAGCAGCCAGGGACCAGGACAGGGGTCGGCGACCCAGTACTTC
TRBJ2-7	-	TRBD1	TRBV11-2	CASSLGQGPYEQYF	TGTGCCAGCAGCTTAGGACAGGGGCCATACGAGCAGTACTTC
TRBJ2-7	-	-	TRBV5-1	CASSLRSAEAYEQYF	TGCGCCAGCAGCTTGCGTAGCGCCGAGGCCTACGAGCAGTACTTC
TRBJ2-7	-	TRBD2	TRBV6-4	CASSEEVGGSYEQYF	TGTGCCAGCAGTGAAGAGGTCGGCGGGAGTTACGAGCAGTACTTC
TRBJ2-3	-	-	TRBV28	CASSLDLPESTDTQYF	TGTGCCAGCAGTTTGGATCTTCCGGAGAGCACAGATACGCAGTATTTT
TRBJ1-3	once	-	TRBV5-4	CASSFFTSGNTIYF	TGTGCCAGCAGCTTCTTTACCTCTGGAAACACCATATATTTT
TRBJ1-1	once	TRBD1	TRBV27	CASSSRTGGMAFF	TGTGCCAGCAGTTCCCGAACAGGGGGAATGGCTTTCTTT
TRBJ1-2	-	TRBD1	TRBV5-1	CASSLRIAGQHNYGYTF	TGCGCCAGCAGCTTACGGATCGCGGGACAGCATAACTATGGCTACACCTTC
TRBJ1-1	-	-	TRBV7-2	CASSVRQLAAEAFF	TGTGCCAGCAGCGTAAGACAATTGGCGGCTGAAGCTTTCTTT
TRBJ2-7	-	-	TRBV5-5	CASSRILGSYEQYF	TGTGCCAGCAGCCGAATTCTGGGGTCCTACGAGCAGTACTTC
TRBJ1-5	-	-	TRBV28	CASSRDSNQPQHF	TGTGCCAGCAGTCGGGACAGCAATCAGCCCCAGCATTTT
TRBJ2-5	-	-	TRBV28	CASTDGARSQETQYF	TGTGCCAGCACTGACGGGGCTAGGAGCCAAGAGACCCAGTACTTC
TRBJ2-7	-	TRBD1	TRBV28	CASSLSEQGGAEQYF	TGTGCCAGCAGTTTATCCGAACAGGGGGGAGCCGAGCAGTACTTC
TRBJ2-5	-	TRBD2	TRBV19	CASSRVAGGRGETQYF	TGTGCCAGTTCCAGGGTAGCGGGAGGGCGTGGGGAGACCCAGTACTTC
TRBJ2-7	once	TRBD1	TRBV7-2	CASSSDRGYEQYF	TGTGCCAGCAGCTCGGACAGGGGATACGAGCAGTACTTC
TRBJ2-1	once	-	TRBV27	CASSFPYAPHNEQFF	TGTGCCAGCAGTTTTCCATACGCCCCCCACAATGAGCAGTTCTTC
TRBJ2-7	-	-	TRBV6-5	CASSSPFGNEQYF	TGTGCCAGCAGTTCCCCGTTTGGTAACGAGCAGTACTTC
TRBJ2-3	-	TRBD1	TRBV7-6	CASSGRDRGAGTQYF	TGTGCCAGCAGCGGCCGGGACAGGGGGGCGGGTACGCAGTATTTT
TRBJ1-2	-	-	TRBV7-8	CASSPVEAVNYGYTF	TGTGCCAGCAGCCCCGTAGAGGCCGTTAACTATGGCTACACCTTC
TRBJ1-2	-	-	TRBV16	CASKDSSYGYTF	TGTGCCAGCAAGGACAGCAGCTATGGCTACACCTTC
TRBJ2-1	-	-	TRBV4-1	CASSQKRGGGEYNEQFF	TGCGCCAGCAGCCAAAAAAGGGGAGGGGGCGAATACAATGAGCAGTTCTTC
TRBJ1-2	-	TRBD1	TRBV24-1	CATSERTGNYGYTF	TGTGCCACCAGCGAGAGGACAGGGAACTATGGCTACACCTTC
TRBJ1-6	-	-	TRBV27	CASGRVGSDSPLHF	TGTGCCAGCGGTCGTGTTGGCTCGGATTCACCCCTCCACTTT
TRBJ2-1	-	TRBD2	TRBV10-1	CASSESAGGGNEQFF	TGCGCCAGCAGTGAGTCAGCGGGAGGGGGAAATGAGCAGTTCTTC
TRBJ2-1	-	-	TRBV27	CASSFWQLGNEQFF	TGTGCCAGCAGTTTCTGGCAGCTTGGTAATGAGCAGTTCTTC
TRBJ2-1	-	TRBD1	TRBV3-1/TRBV3-2	CASSQDGHRGSYNEQFF	TGTGCCAGCAGCCAAGATGGGCACAGGGGGTCCTACAATGAGCAGTTCTTC
TRBJ2-1	-	TRBD2	TRBV19	CASSVGTSGRNEQFF	TGTGCCAGTAGTGTCGGGACTAGCGGGAGGAATGAGCAGTTCTTC
TRBJ2-7	-	TRBD2	TRBV5-6	CASMRLAGGTYEQYF	TGTGCCAGCATGAGGCTAGCGGGAGGAACCTACGAGCAGTACTTC
TRBJ1-1	-	-	TRBV28	CASSSSGLNTEAFF	TGTGCCAGCAGTTCGTCAGGGTTGAACACTGAAGCTTTCTTT
TRBJ2-7	once	TRBD2	TRBV5-8	CASSFGLAGIYEQYF	TGTGCCAGCAGCTTTGGACTAGCGGGAATCTACGAGCAGTACTTC
TRBJ2-7	-	TRBD1	TRBV7-2	CASSLIYLPGQSYEQYF	TGTGCCAGCAGCTTAATCTACCTTCCGGGACAGTCCTACGAGCAGTACTTC
TRBJ1-5	-	TRBD1	TRBV18	CASSPGQGGEQPQHF	TGTGCCAGCTCACCAGGACAGGGGGGGGAACAGCCCCAGCATTTT
TRBJ2-5	few	-	TRBV6-2/TRBV6-3	CASSTLRLRETQYF	TGTGCCAGCAGTACCCTTAGACTGAGAGAGACCCAGTACTTC
TRBJ1-2	-	-	TRBV5-4	CASSFPEGKAVNYGYTF	TGTGCCAGCAGCTTCCCGGAGGGAAAAGCGGTAAACTATGGCTACACCTTC
TRBJ1-5	few	TRBD1	TRBV15	CATSGTGGSYSNQPQHF	TGTGCCACCAGCGGGACAGGGGGTTCTTATAGCAATCAGCCCCAGCATTTT
TRBJ2-7	few	-	TRBV18	CASSSLDSYEQYF	TGTGCCAGCTCAAGTTTGGACTCCTACGAGCAGTACTTC
TRBJ1-1	once	-	TRBV5-5	CASSLATGYTLNTEAFF	TGTGCCAGCAGCTTGGCCACGGGGTATACGTTGAACACTGAAGCTTTCTTT
TRBJ2-7	-	-	TRBV6-4	CASSDPSQAPIAYEQYF	TGTGCCAGCAGTGACCCCTCGCAAGCCCCGATCGCCTACGAGCAGTACTTC